The 23 T cell receptor beta chains presented below share a single source sample, sequenced in a study of CD4+ T cells in melanoma. Method: immunoSEQ multiplex PCR; TCRdb's copy keeps in-frame clones and lacks some. The table includes some 9,500 clones, over 70% detected once. The source material was cells from a culture (not recorded whether cultured in vitro). The receptors originated from a human donor with melanoma.

The chain employs TRBV10-3 and TRBJ2-1; the match to TRBD2 covers 7 bases. V lost 5 bases to trimming and J lost 4 bases; unmatched junction nucleotides: 8. This CDR3 region has 15 residues. Germline V lookup: CDR1 ENHRY, CDR2 SYGVKD. The CDR3 coding sequence is TGTGCCATCAGTAGCCTAGCGGTGGAATACAATGAGCAGTTCTTC. It yields the protein CAISSLAVEYNEQFF.

The CDR3 bases are TGTGCCAGCTCACCGTACGACATTCCGAACACCGGGGAGCTGTTTTTT. As protein: CASSPYDIPNTGELFF. The chain has TRBV18 and TRBJ2-2; no clear D. Germline loops: CDR1 KGHSH, CDR2 LQKENI. The length of the CDR3 is 16 residues. The V and J ends lost 3 bases and 0 bases respectively, with 11 bases between them.

This sequence joins TRBV7-3 and TRBJ2-1, with 8 bases lining up with TRBD1. Germline values: CDR1 SGHTA, CDR2 FQGTGA. The CDR3 totals 16 residues. The V segment lost 5 bases and the J segment 1 base; nucleotides outside the gene matches: 7. This chain's CDR3 is CASSAQTGGSYNEQFF. The CDR3, as DNA: TGTGCCAGCAGCGCACAAACAGGGGGTTCCTACAATGAGCAGTTCTTC.

This clone was recorded once. V is TRBV10-3 and J is TRBJ2-1, with D possibly TRBD1 on 7 matching bases. Trimming took off 11 bases at V and 10 bases at J, with 24 bases between the two ends. Germline loops: CDR1 ENHRY, CDR2 SYGVKD. The CDR3 is 14 amino acids. The CDR3 protein is CAAQGGQQLQEQFF. The DNA for the CDR3 is TGTGCCGCCCAGGGGGGCCAGCAATTACAGGAGCAGTTCTTC.

This sequence joins TRBV14 and TRBJ1-4, with a tentative D call TRBD1 (5 bases). With 4 bases removed from V and 1 base from J, the gap between germline ends came to 19 bases. This CDR3 is built from 18 residues. CDR1 and CDR2 from the germline V gene are SGHDN and FVKESK. The CDR3 DNA sequence: TGTGCCAGCAGCCCCGGGGGAATTTTTGGGGGAACTAATGAAAAACTGTTTTTT. Residues: CASSPGGIFGGTNEKLFF.

Sample share makes this clone medium-sized. CDR3 amino acids: CASSLDGWTSGGLSSYNEQFF. DNA of the CDR3: TGTGCCAGCAGCTTAGACGGATGGACTAGCGGGGGGTTAAGCTCCTACAATGAGCAGTTCTTC. The chain employs TRBV11-3 and TRBJ2-1; 14 nucleotides match TRBD2. The germline CDR1 and CDR2 sequences are SGHNT and YENEEA. CDR3 length: 21 amino acids. V was clipped by 0 bases and J by 0 bases; unmatched bases: 10.

This clone is a singleton in its sample. The rearrangement uses TRBV29-1 and TRBJ1-6; 7 bases map to TRBD1. The germline CDR1 and CDR2 sequences are SQVTM and ANQGSEA. The CDR3 runs 13 residues. V lost 7 bases and J lost 7; bases outside the gene matches: 7. The CDR3 protein is CSARDSDNSPLHF. In DNA form, the CDR3 reads TGCAGCGCGCGGGACAGCGACAATTCACCCCTCCACTTT.

V and J are TRBV6-6 and TRBJ1-1, with TRBD1 matching 7 bases. The CDR3 consists of 16 residues. The J segment lost 0 bases and the V segment lost 6 bases, leaving 10 bases of the junction unmatched. Germline CDR1 is MNHNY and CDR2 is SVGAGI (reference sequence). CDR3 coding DNA: TGTGCCAGCAGCCATTCCCGGACAGGCTTGAACACTGAAGCTTTCTTT. Translated, it gives CASSHSRTGLNTEAFF.

V gene TRBV30 combines with J gene TRBJ2-5, with D maybe TRBD1 (5 bases). V shed 5 bases and J shed 6 bases, with 19 bases lying between them. Germline CDR1 GTSNPN, CDR2 SVGIG (reference sequence). The CDR3 is 14 residues long. The CDR3 DNA reads TGTGCCTGGGGGTCGCGGCTAGGGGTCCAGACCCAGTACTTC. Translating gives CAWGSRLGVQTQYF. The whole variable domain, remainder taken from reference TRBV30 and TRBJ2-5, is SQTIHQWPATLVQPVGSPLSLECTVEGTSNPNLYWYRQAAGRGLQLLFYSVGIGQISSEVPQNLSASRPQDRQFILSSKKLLLSDSGFYLCAWGSRLGVQTQYFGPGTRLLVL.

The CDR3 nucleotides are TGTGCCAGCATCGCGTCAGGGCCTGATGAAAAACTGTTTTTT. Protein sequence: CASIASGPDEKLFF. The chain links TRBV2 to TRBJ1-4; D might be TRBD1 (5 bases). The ends were cut back, 7 bases at V and 6 bases at J, with 15 bases in the middle. The CDR3 contains 14 residues. Germline values: CDR1 SNHLY, CDR2 FYNNEI.

This clone is large. This chain uses TRBV29-1 with TRBJ2-3, with TRBD1 identical over 7 bases. The trim removed 1 base at V and 4 bases at J, leaving 5 bases unmatched. Germline CDR1 and CDR2: SQVTM and ANQGSEA. The CDR3 sequence is 14 residues long. CDR3 bases: TGCAGCGTTGAAGTGGGTCAGGGGGCAGATACGCAGTATTTT. It specifies CSVEVGQGADTQYF.

Here the CDR3 reads CALWYYRYTDTQYF. The CDR3 DNA sequence: TGTGCCTTATGGTATTACCGGTACACAGATACGCAGTATTTT. J is TRBJ2-3 and V is TRBV7-6; no firm D call. Germline CDR1 is SGHVS and CDR2 is FNYEAQ. V lost 11 bases and J 2 bases, leaving 17 bases between the germline ends. CDR3 size: 14 residues. Full variable domain (rest looked up from reference TRBV7-6 and TRBJ2-3): GAGVSQSPRYKVTKRGQDVALRCDPISGHVSLYWYRQALGQGPEFLTYFNYEAQQDKSGLPNDRFSAERPEGSISTLTIQRTEQRDSAMYRCALWYYRYTDTQYFGPGTRLTVL.

The chain joins TRBV9 to TRBJ2-1, with TRBD1 matching 7 bases. Trimming at V came to 0 bases and at J to 4 bases, leaving 4 bases not matched to a gene. This CDR3 contains 15 residues. Germline-derived CDR1 and CDR2 are SGDLS and YYNGEE. The CDR3 nucleotides read TGTGCCAGCAGCGTAGCGGGACAGCAATACAATGAGCAGTTCTTC. Translated, it gives CASSVAGQQYNEQFF.

The V and J genes are TRBV2 and TRBJ2-6, with no clear D. The V end lost 6 bases, the J end lost 0 bases, and 9 bases lay between the germline ends. The CDR3 covers 15 residues. CDR1 is SNHLY and CDR2 is FYNNEI in the germline V gene. CDR3 loop: CASRRRNSGANVLTF. CDR3 bases: TGTGCCAGCAGACGACGAAACTCTGGGGCCAACGTCCTGACTTTC.

This clone came up once. The rearrangement uses TRBV1 and TRBJ1-6; no DNA check was done on the table's D call, TRBD1. TRBV1 is classified as a pseudogene. This CDR3 has 14 residues. The DNA of the CDR3 is TGCACCAGCAGCCAAGCACAGGGAAGTCCACCCCTCCACTTT. Translated, it gives CTSSQAQGSPPLHF.

The chain joins TRBV15 to TRBJ1-2, with D perhaps TRBD1 (5 bases). With 0 bases removed from V and 8 bases from J, the gap between germline ends came to 13 bases. CDR1 is LNHNV, CDR2 YYDKDF, per germline (reference sequence). This CDR3 contains 14 residues. The CDR3 loop reads CATSRDIQGGGYTF. CDR3 in DNA: TGTGCCACCAGCAGAGATATTCAGGGAGGCGGCTACACCTTC.

The chain is built from TRBV2 and TRBJ2-7, with D possibly being TRBD1 (6 bases). The V and J ends lost 6 bases and 1 base respectively, with 16 bases between them. This CDR3 is 15 amino acids long. CDR1 and CDR2 from the germline V gene are SNHLY and FYNNEI. The CDR3, as DNA: TGTGCCAGCAGGTTCCGGGACAAAGGATCCTACGAGCAGTACTTC. Its translation: CASRFRDKGSYEQYF.

The chain has TRBV11-2 and TRBJ2-2; the D gene is possibly TRBD1 (5 bases). The V gene's germline CDR1 is SGHAT and CDR2 FQNNGV. V gave up 1 base and J gave up 4 bases, with 16 bases separating them. This CDR3 is built from 17 residues. As DNA, the CDR3 is TGTGCCAGCAGCTTAGTTTCGATCAGGGTAGGCACCGGGGAGCTGTTTTTT. It encodes CASSLVSIRVGTGELFF.

The V gene is TRBV19, the J gene TRBJ1-5, with a tentative D call TRBD1 (5 bases). Trimming removed 6 bases at V and 0 bases at J, with 21 bases between. The V gene's germline CDR1 is LNHDA and CDR2 SQIVND (reference sequence). This CDR3 is built from 18 residues. CDR3 sequence (DNA): TGTGCCAGTAGCCGCAGGCGAGAGGGGACGTATAGCAATCAGCCCCAGCATTTT. It is translated as CASSRRREGTYSNQPQHF.

The genes are TRBV5-1 and TRBJ1-3; possibly TRBD1 for D (5 bases). The CDR3 is 18 amino acids. The ends were cut back, 4 bases at V and 4 bases at J, with 24 bases in the middle. The V gene's germline CDR1 is SGHRS and CDR2 YFSETQ. The CDR3: CASSRLGRGPIIGNTIYF. CDR3 nucleotides: TGCGCCAGCAGCCGTTTAGGGAGGGGACCAATAATCGGAAACACCATATATTTT.

The chain employs TRBV28 and TRBJ2-7; D perhaps matches TRBD1 (6 bases). CDR3 length: 13 amino acids. The V gene's germline CDR1 is MDHEN and CDR2 SYDVKM. V gave up 2 bases and J gave up 6 bases, with 11 bases separating them. The CDR3 reads CASSLQGRGEQYF. The DNA for the CDR3 is TGTGCCAGCAGTTTACAGGGGCGCGGCGAGCAGTACTTC.

In this sample, this clone turned up a few times. CDR3 nucleotide sequence: TGTGCCAGCAGCTCCGAACCGGGACAGAGATACACCGGGGAGCTGTTTTTT. The encoded protein is CASSSEPGQRYTGELFF. This rearrangement joins TRBV7-7 to TRBJ2-2, with 7 bases fitting TRBD1. This CDR3 has 17 amino acids. CDR1 and CDR2 from the germline V gene are SSHAT and FNYEAQ (reference sequence). J gave up 3 bases and V 4 bases, and 11 bases lay outside the gene matches. The full variable domain, rest sourced from reference TRBV7-7 and TRBJ2-2, is GAGVSQSPRYKVTKRGQDVTLRCDPISSHATLYWYQQALGQGPEFLTYFNYEAQPDKSGLPSDRFSAERPEGSISTLTIQRTEQRDSAMYRCASSSEPGQRYTGELFFGEGSRLTVL.

This chain joins TRBV7-3 and TRBJ2-6, with D possibly called TRBD1 or TRBD2 (5 bases each). V lost 5 bases, J lost 0 bases, and 11 bases lay in between. This CDR3 is 16 amino acids long. CDR1 is SGHTA, CDR2 FQGTGA, per germline. In DNA form, the CDR3 reads TGTGCCAGCAGCCGGGACCGAAGCTCTGGGGCCAACGTCCTGACTTTC. Protein sequence: CASSRDRSSGANVLTF.